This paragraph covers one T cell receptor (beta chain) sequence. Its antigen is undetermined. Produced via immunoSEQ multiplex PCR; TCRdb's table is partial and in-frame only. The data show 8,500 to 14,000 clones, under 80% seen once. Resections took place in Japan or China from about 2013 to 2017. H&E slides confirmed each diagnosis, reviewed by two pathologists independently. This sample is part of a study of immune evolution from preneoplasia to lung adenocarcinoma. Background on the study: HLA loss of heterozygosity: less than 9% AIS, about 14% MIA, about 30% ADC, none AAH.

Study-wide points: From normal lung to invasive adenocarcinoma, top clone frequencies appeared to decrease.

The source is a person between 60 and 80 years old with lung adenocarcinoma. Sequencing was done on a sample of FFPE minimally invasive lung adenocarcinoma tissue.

The CDR3: CASSLGGQGAGAEKLFF. In DNA, the CDR3 is TGCGCCAGCAGCTTGGGAGGACAGGGGGCTGGTGCTGAAAAACTGTTTTTT. The gene calls are TRBV5-1 and TRBJ1-4; 11 bases are shared with TRBD1. The V gene end was trimmed by 0 bases and the J gene end by 7 bases; junction bases not matched to a gene: 8. CDR1 and CDR2 (germline): SGHRS, YFSETQ. The CDR3 runs to 17 residues.